The following is a T cell receptor (beta chain) sequence with its context. The length of the CDR3 is 13 residues. Trimming removed 1 base at V and 11 bases at J, with 14 bases between. Germline loops: CDR1 SGHAT, CDR2 FQNNGV. The template, about 550 ng total RNA, yielded TCR beta cDNA made with a constant-region primer. What produced the TCR beta libraries was three nested multiplex PCR rounds using slightly modified ARM-PCR. With TRBV1-TRBV30 forward primers and a C-beta reverse primer, the first two PCR rounds were run for 10 cycles each. Via MiXCR, TCRdb re-called the multiplex PCR reads, giving one row per CDR3 protein. The sample includes approximately 100,000 distinct CDR3 sequences, around 73% of them seen just once. These data come from a study of tumor-infiltrating lymphocytes in primary liver carcinoma. Each 20-30 mg portion of unsorted bulk tissue served as the source for co-extraction of RNA and DNA.

This clonotype originated in a woman in her sixties or seventies with primary liver carcinoma and hepatitis B virus infection. The rearrangement uses TRBV11-2 and TRBJ1-1; D not certain. Sequencing was carried out using liver tumor tissue from sampling region 2. The subset was: tumor region T2, inferior pole. Written as DNA, the CDR3 is TGTGCCAGCAGCTTAGTTGGGAACACCGACGCTTTCTTT. As protein: CASSLVGNTDAFF. Looking up the rest from reference TRBV11-2 and TRBJ1-1 gives the full variable domain: EAGVAQSPRYKIIEKRQSVAFWCNPISGHATLYWYQQILGQGPKLLIQFQNNGVVDDSQLPKDRFSAERLKGVDSTLKIQPAKLEDSAVYLCASSLVGNTDAFFGQGTRLTVV.